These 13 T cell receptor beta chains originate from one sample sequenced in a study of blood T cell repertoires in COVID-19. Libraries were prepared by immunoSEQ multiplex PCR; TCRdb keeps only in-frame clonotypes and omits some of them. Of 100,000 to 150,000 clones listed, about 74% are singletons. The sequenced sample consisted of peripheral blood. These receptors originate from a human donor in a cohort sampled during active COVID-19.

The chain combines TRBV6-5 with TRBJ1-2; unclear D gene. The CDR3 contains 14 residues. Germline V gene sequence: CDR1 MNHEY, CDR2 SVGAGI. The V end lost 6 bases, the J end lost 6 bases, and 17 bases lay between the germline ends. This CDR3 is CASRAGELRDGYTF. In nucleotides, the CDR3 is TGTGCCAGCAGGGCCGGGGAGCTAAGGGATGGCTACACCTTC.

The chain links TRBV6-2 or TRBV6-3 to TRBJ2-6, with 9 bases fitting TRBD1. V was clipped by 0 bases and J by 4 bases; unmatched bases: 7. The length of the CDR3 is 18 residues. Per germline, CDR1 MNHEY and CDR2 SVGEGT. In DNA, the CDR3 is TGTGCCAGCAGTTACTCCCGGGACAGGGTAAGCGGGGCCAACGTCCTGACTTTC. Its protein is CASSYSRDRVSGANVLTF.

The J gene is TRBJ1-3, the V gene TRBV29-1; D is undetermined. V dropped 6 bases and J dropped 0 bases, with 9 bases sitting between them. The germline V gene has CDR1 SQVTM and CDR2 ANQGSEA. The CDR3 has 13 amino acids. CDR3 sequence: CSVVPSSGNTIYF. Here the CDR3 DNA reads TGCAGCGTGGTCCCTAGCTCTGGAAACACCATATATTTT.

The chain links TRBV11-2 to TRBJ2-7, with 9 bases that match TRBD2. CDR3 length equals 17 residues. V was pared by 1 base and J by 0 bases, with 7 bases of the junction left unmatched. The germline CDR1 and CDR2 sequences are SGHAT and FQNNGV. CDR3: CASSLVMTSGSSYEQYF. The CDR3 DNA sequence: TGTGCCAGCAGCTTAGTTATGACTAGCGGTAGCTCCTACGAGCAGTACTTC.

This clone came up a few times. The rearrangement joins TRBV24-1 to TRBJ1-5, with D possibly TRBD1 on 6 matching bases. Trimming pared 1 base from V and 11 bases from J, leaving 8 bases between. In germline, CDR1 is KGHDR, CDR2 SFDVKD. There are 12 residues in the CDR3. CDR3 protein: CATSDFRGAQHF. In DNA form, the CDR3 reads TGTGCCACCAGTGATTTCAGGGGAGCCCAGCATTTT.

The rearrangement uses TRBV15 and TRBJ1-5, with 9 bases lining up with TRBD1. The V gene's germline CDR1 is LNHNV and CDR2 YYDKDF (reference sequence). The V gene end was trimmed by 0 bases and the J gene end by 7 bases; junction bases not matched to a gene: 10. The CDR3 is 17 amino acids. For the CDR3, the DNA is TGTGCCACCAGCAGAGACCCGACAGGGGGTACAAGGCAGCCCCAGCATTTT. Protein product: CATSRDPTGGTRQPQHF.

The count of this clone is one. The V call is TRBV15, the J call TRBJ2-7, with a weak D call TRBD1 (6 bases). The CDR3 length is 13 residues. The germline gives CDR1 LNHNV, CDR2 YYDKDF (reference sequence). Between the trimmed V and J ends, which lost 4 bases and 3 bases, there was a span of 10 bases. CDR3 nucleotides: TGTGCCACCAGCACCACACAGGGCTACGAGCAGTACTTC. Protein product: CATSTTQGYEQYF.

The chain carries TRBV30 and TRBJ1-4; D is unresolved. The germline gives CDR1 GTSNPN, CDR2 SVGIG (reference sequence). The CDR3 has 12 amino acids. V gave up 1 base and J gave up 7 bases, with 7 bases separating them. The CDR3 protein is CAWSARGEKLFF. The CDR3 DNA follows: TGTGCCTGGAGTGCTCGGGGTGAAAAACTGTTTTTT.

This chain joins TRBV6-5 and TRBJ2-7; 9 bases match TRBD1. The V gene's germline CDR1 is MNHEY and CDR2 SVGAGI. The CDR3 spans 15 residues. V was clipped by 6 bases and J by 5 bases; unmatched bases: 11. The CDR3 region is CASSLLNRGRDEQYF. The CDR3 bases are TGTGCCAGCAGCCTCTTAAACAGGGGGCGCGACGAGCAGTACTTC.

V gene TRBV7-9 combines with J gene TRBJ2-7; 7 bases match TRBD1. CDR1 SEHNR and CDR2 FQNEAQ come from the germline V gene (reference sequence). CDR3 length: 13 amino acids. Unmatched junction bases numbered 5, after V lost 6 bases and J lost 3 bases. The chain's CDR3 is CASRPRDSYEQYF. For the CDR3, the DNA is TGTGCCAGCAGGCCACGGGACAGCTACGAGCAGTACTTC.

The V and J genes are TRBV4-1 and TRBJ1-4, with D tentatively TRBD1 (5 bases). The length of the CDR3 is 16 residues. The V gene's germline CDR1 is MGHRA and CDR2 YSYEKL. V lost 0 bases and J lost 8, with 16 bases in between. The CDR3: CASSQEYQGPDEKLFF. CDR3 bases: TGCGCCAGCAGCCAAGAATATCAGGGCCCAGACGAAAAACTGTTTTTT.

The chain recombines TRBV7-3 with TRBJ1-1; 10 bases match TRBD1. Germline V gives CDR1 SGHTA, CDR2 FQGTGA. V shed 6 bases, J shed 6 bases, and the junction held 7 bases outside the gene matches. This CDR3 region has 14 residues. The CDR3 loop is CASRYRDRGSEAFF. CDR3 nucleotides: TGTGCCAGCAGGTACCGGGACAGGGGATCTGAAGCTTTCTTT.

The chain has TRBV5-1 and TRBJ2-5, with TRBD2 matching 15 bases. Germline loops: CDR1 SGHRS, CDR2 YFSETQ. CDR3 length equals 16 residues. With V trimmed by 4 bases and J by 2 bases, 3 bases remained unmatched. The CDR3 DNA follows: TGCGCCAGCAGCCCGGGACTAGCGGGGGGACAAGAGACCCAGTACTTC. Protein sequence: CASSPGLAGGQETQYF.